One and the same sample provided the 18 T cell receptor beta chains below, sequenced in a study of OX40 agonist ivuxolimab in advanced cancers. The method was immunoSEQ multiplex PCR; TCRdb's version includes in-frame clones alone and lacks a portion of them. The sample lists tens of thousands of clones; about 80% were seen once. This specimen was CD4+ or CD8+ T cells sorted from blood, taken in a trial of the OX40 agonist ivuxolimab. Receptors originate from an adult with an advanced solid tumor such as melanoma, head and neck, liver or kidney cancer.

J is TRBJ1-2 and V is TRBV5-1; TRBD1 agrees at 10 bases. This CDR3 has 13 residues. Trimming removed 6 bases from V and 8 bases from J; junction bases left unmatched: 7. Germline assignment: CDR1 SGHRS and CDR2 YFSETQ. CDR3 in DNA: TGCGCCAGCACCGAGACAGGGGGCGTGGGCTACACCTTC. It yields the protein CASTETGGVGYTF.

The chain is built from TRBV13 and TRBJ1-3; D is ambiguous. The V and J ends lost 5 bases and 2 bases respectively, with 10 bases between them. In germline, CDR1 is PRHDT, CDR2 FYEKMQ (reference sequence). The CDR3 has 14 amino acids. The CDR3 spells CASSRGVPGNTIYF. Here the CDR3 DNA reads TGTGCCAGCAGCCGAGGAGTGCCTGGAAACACCATATATTTT.

For the CDR3, the DNA is TGTGCCAGCAGCGATATACCCTCAACCGGGGAGCTGTTTTTT. This gives the protein CASSDIPSTGELFF. The chain links TRBV9 to TRBJ2-2; D call uncertain. Looked up from germline, CDR1 is SGDLS and CDR2 is YYNGEE. V was shortened by 3 bases and J by 5 bases, with 11 bases between the two germline ends. The CDR3 consists of 14 residues. The variable domain in full, with the rest retrieved from reference TRBV9 and TRBJ2-2, is DSGVTQTPKHLITATGQRVTLRCSPRSGDLSVYWYQQSLDQGLQFLIQYYNGEERAKGNILERFSAQQFPDLHSELNLSSLELGDSALYFCASSDIPSTGELFFGEGSRLTVL.

With regard to this clone: The sample has other DNA sequences that encode this CDR3 too. The chain couples TRBV28 to TRBJ2-7; D remains unclear. Trimming left V 4 bases short and J 2 bases short, with 3 bases between. CDR1 and CDR2 (germline): MDHEN, SYDVKM. The length of the CDR3 is 11 residues. The CDR3: CASSSTYEQYF. The CDR3 region has the DNA TGTGCCAGCAGTTCTACCTACGAGCAGTACTTC.

This clone was seen just once. V is TRBV19 and J is TRBJ2-4, with D possibly matching TRBD1 (6 bases). Per the germline V gene, CDR1 is LNHDA and CDR2 is SQIVND (reference sequence). The CDR3 has 14 amino acids. The germline V and J ends were trimmed by 8 bases and 0 bases, with 11 bases remaining between them. The CDR3 spells CASRDTVAKNIQYF. The CDR3 region has the DNA TGTGCCAGTCGGGACACAGTAGCCAAAAACATTCAGTACTTC. The entire variable domain, with the rest obtained from reference TRBV19 and TRBJ2-4, is as follows: DGGITQSPKYLFRKEGQNVTLSCEQNLNHDAMYWYRQDPGQGLRLIYYSQIVNDFQKGDIAEGYSVSREKKESFPLTVTSAQKNPTAFYLCASRDTVAKNIQYFGAGTRLSVL.

The DNA of the CDR3 is TGCGCCAGCAGCCCACTTAATAAGGGGGGGGCCTACACCGGGGAGCTGTTTTTT. This translates into CASSPLNKGGAYTGELFF. This chain links TRBV4-1 with TRBJ2-2; maybe TRBD2 (7 bases). The CDR3 spans 18 residues. CDR1 and CDR2 (germline): MGHRA, YSYEKL. The ends were cut back, 4 bases at V and 3 bases at J, with 21 bases in the middle.

The V and J genes are TRBV19 and TRBJ2-3; D is possibly TRBD2 (5 bases). Germline V CDR1 and CDR2: LNHDA, SQIVND (reference sequence). V dropped 8 bases and J dropped 2 bases, with 14 bases sitting between them. This CDR3 contains 14 residues. DNA for the CDR3: TGTGCCAGTGGGAGACGTTGGAACACAGATACGCAGTATTTT. This codes for CASGRRWNTDTQYF.

There are a few counts of this clone. The chain joins TRBV5-5 to TRBJ1-5; a possible D gene is TRBD1 (5 bases). The V end lost 4 bases, the J end lost 7 bases, and 12 bases lay between the germline ends. The CDR3 is made up of 13 amino acids. Germline CDR1 SGHKS, CDR2 YYEKEE (reference sequence). The CDR3 region has the DNA TGTGCCAGCAGCGACCCCCGGGGCCAGCCCCAGCATTTT. Amino acid sequence: CASSDPRGQPQHF.

J is TRBJ2-1 and V is TRBV7-9; 8 positions agree with TRBD1. V lost 2 bases, J lost 7 bases, and 7 bases stayed unmatched. Germline V CDR1 and CDR2: SEHNR, FQNEAQ (reference sequence). This CDR3 is 15 amino acids long. CDR3 sequence reads: CASSLSQGAGNEQFF. CDR3 coding DNA: TGTGCCAGCAGCTTAAGCCAGGGGGCGGGAAATGAGCAGTTCTTC.

V is TRBV11-2 and J is TRBJ2-6, with TRBD2 as a possible D gene (6 bases). The germline V gene has CDR1 SGHAT and CDR2 FQNNGV. This CDR3 contains 16 residues. V lost 4 bases to trimming and J lost 0 bases, with 10 bases between them. CDR3 protein: CASSYGGSSGANVLTF. CDR3 sequence (DNA): TGTGCCAGCAGCTACGGGGGATCCTCTGGGGCCAACGTCCTGACTTTC.

This clone was found a few times. V is TRBV16 and J is TRBJ1-5, with TRBD1 identical over 9 bases. V dropped 5 bases and J dropped 4; count of bases not matched to a gene: 6. CDR1 and CDR2 (germline): KGHSY, FQNENV. The CDR3 consists of 15 residues. The DNA of the CDR3 is TGTGCCAGCAGCTCGGACAGGGGCCCAAATCAGCCCCAGCATTTT. This translates into CASSSDRGPNQPQHF.

CDR3 in DNA: TGTGCCAGCAGCTTAGAACTCATGAGGGGCACTGAAGCTTTCTTT. It translates to CASSLELMRGTEAFF. This chain joins TRBV11-2 and TRBJ1-1; maybe TRBD1 (5 bases). V lost 0 bases and J lost 4, with 12 bases in between. The CDR3 extends over 15 amino acids. Per germline, CDR1 SGHAT and CDR2 FQNNGV.

The V call is TRBV28, the J call TRBJ1-2; D gene unclear. Trimming took off 5 bases at V and 1 base at J, with 14 bases between the two ends. The CDR3 length is 15 residues. Germline values: CDR1 MDHEN, CDR2 SYDVKM. CDR3 protein: CASSPYDAGNYGYTF. As DNA, the CDR3 is TGTGCCAGCAGTCCTTATGATGCGGGTAACTATGGCTACACCTTC.

Here the CDR3 reads CASSPRQPKNTEAFF. CDR3 nucleotides: TGTGCCAGCAGCCCGAGACAGCCTAAGAACACTGAAGCTTTCTTT. This chain connects TRBV7-2 to TRBJ1-1, with D possibly TRBD1 on 5 matching bases. Trimming left V 5 bases short and J 1 base short, with 14 bases between. This CDR3 comprises 15 residues. Germline lookup yields CDR1 SGHTA and CDR2 FQGNSA.

The chain employs TRBV25-1 and TRBJ2-7; D perhaps matches TRBD2 (6 bases). Trimming took 2 bases from V and 4 from J, leaving 12 bases between them. The CDR3 is 14 amino acids. The germline CDR1 and CDR2 sequences are MGHDK and SYGVNS. The chain's CDR3 is CASSEESGAYEQYF. The DNA of the CDR3 is TGTGCCAGCAGTGAAGAGTCGGGAGCTTACGAGCAGTACTTC.

This clone was seen just once. The chain couples TRBV28 to TRBJ1-2; no firm D call. The CDR3 totals 14 residues. Germline CDR1 and CDR2: MDHEN and SYDVKM. V was trimmed by 5 bases and J by 3 bases, leaving 13 bases between them. This CDR3 reads CASSQAGSYYGYTF. The CDR3 DNA sequence: TGTGCCAGCAGTCAAGCGGGCAGCTACTATGGCTACACCTTC.

The chain employs TRBV7-2 and TRBJ2-1; 9 positions agree with TRBD2. Trimming took 5 bases from V and 6 from J; bases not matched to a gene: 11. Germline CDR1 and CDR2: SGHTA and FQGNSA. The CDR3 extends over 16 amino acids. Here the CDR3 reads CASSRPGLAVGNEQFF. In DNA, the CDR3 is TGTGCCAGCAGCCGACCGGGACTAGCAGTTGGCAATGAGCAGTTCTTC.

The chain links TRBV4-1 to TRBJ1-1; 10 nucleotides agree with TRBD1. Germline V gives CDR1 MGHRA, CDR2 YSYEKL. The trim removed 0 bases at V and 1 base at J, leaving 20 bases unmatched. CDR3 length: 22 residues. CDR3 DNA: TGCGCCAGCAGCCAAGATCCACAAGCTTGGCCGGGACAGGGGAGGCAGAACACTGAAGCTTTCTTT. Its protein product is CASSQDPQAWPGQGRQNTEAFF.